The 22 T cell receptor beta chains reported below all come from one sample, sequenced in a study of blood T cell repertoires in COVID-19. Libraries were prepared by immunoSEQ multiplex PCR; TCRdb keeps only in-frame clonotypes and omits some of them. The sample carries roughly 400,000 clones, roughly 88% recorded once. The source material was PBMCs or T cells enriched from blood (not recorded which). Receptors were obtained from a woman aged 18-29 years who had been exposed to COVID-19.

This chain connects TRBV2 to TRBJ1-1; D call uncertain. CDR1 and CDR2 from the germline V gene are SNHLY and FYNNEI. The CDR3 totals 14 residues. Trimming pared 7 bases from V and 8 bases from J, leaving 20 bases between. The CDR3 DNA follows: TGTGCCAGCAACCCGGAGAAAGTGGATTTGGAAGCTTTCTTT. Protein product: CASNPEKVDLEAFF. The whole variable domain, remainder taken from reference TRBV2 and TRBJ1-1, is EPEVTQTPSHQVTQMGQEVILRCVPISNHLYFYWYRQILGQKVEFLVSFYNNEISEKSEIFDDQFSVERPDGSNFTLKIRSTKLEDSAMYFCASNPEKVDLEAFFGQGTRLTVV.

The chain has TRBV27 and TRBJ2-1; 8 positions agree with TRBD2. The V gene end was trimmed by 5 bases and the J gene end by 0 bases; junction bases not matched to a gene: 3. Germline V lookup: CDR1 MNHEY, CDR2 SMNVEV (reference sequence). The CDR3 covers 15 residues. The CDR3 nucleotides are TGTGCCAGCAGTAGGCGGGGGGTCTCCTACAATGAGCAGTTCTTC. This gives the protein CASSRRGVSYNEQFF.

The rearrangement links TRBV14 to TRBJ2-7; 7 bases fit TRBD2. The V and J ends lost 8 bases and 0 bases, in that order; junction bases with no gene match: 10. The CDR3 is 15 residues long. Germline CDR1 and CDR2: SGHDN and FVKESK. As DNA, the CDR3 is TGTGCCAGCTCTACGAGGGGAGGGAGCTCCTACGAGCAGTACTTC. Protein: CASSTRGGSSYEQYF.

The V call is TRBV6-4, the J call TRBJ2-2; 9 bases agree with TRBD2. CDR3 length: 16 amino acids. Germline V gene data show CDR1 as MRHNA and CDR2 as SNTAGT. Trimming took 0 bases from V and 2 from J; bases not matched to a gene: 1. The CDR3 DNA reads as TGTGCCAGCAGTGACTCGACTAGCGGAAACACCGGGGAGCTGTTTTTT. Protein: CASSDSTSGNTGELFF.

The J gene is TRBJ1-1, the V gene TRBV28, with D perhaps matching TRBD1 (6 bases). Germline CDR1 is MDHEN and CDR2 is SYDVKM. The V end lost 5 bases, the J end lost 1 base, and 17 bases lay between the germline ends. The CDR3 sequence is 16 residues long. CDR3 in amino acids: CASSPWGRGGNTEAFF. The CDR3 nucleotides are TGTGCCAGCAGTCCCTGGGGCAGGGGCGGGAACACTGAAGCTTTCTTT.

The chain uses TRBV28 and TRBJ1-2, with a tentative D call TRBD1 (5 bases). Germline loops: CDR1 MDHEN, CDR2 SYDVKM. The V gene lost 3 bases and the J gene lost 8 bases, with 10 bases spanning the gap. This CDR3 comprises 12 residues. CDR3 bases: TGTGCCAGCAGTTTGGAGGGACGCGGCTACACCTTC. Protein: CASSLEGRGYTF.

This clone was recorded only once. This sample includes further DNA sequences coding for the same CDR3. The chain employs TRBV9 and TRBJ1-1; D gene uncertain. The CDR3 spans 14 residues. Germline V gives CDR1 SGDLS, CDR2 YYNGEE. V lost 2 bases, J lost 1 base, and 9 bases lay in between. The chain's CDR3 is CASSVGRGNTEAFF. Written as DNA, the CDR3 is TGTGCCAGCAGCGTCGGACGGGGGAACACTGAAGCTTTCTTT.

This sequence joins TRBV3-1 (or the pseudogene TRBV3-2) and TRBJ1-5; D is possibly TRBD1 (6 bases). The CDR3 has 17 residues. The V gene lost 0 bases and the J gene lost 1 base, with 13 bases spanning the gap. Germline CDR1 LGHDT, CDR2 YNNKEL (reference sequence). In DNA form, the CDR3 reads TGTGCCAGCAGCCAAGATTCTCCCAGGGGCAGCAATCAGCCCCAGCATTTT. It translates to CASSQDSPRGSNQPQHF.

The V call is TRBV7-6, the J call TRBJ2-7, with TRBD1 matching 7 bases. CDR1 and CDR2 from the germline V gene are SGHVS and FNYEAQ. The CDR3 totals 16 residues. Trimming removed 2 bases from V and 4 bases from J; junction bases left unmatched: 11. The CDR3 sequence is CASSLSGPGQSYEQYF. The CDR3 DNA reads as TGTGCCAGCAGCTTATCGGGACCGGGACAGTCGTACGAGCAGTACTTC.

The V call is TRBV14, the J call TRBJ1-1; D possibly corresponds to TRBD1 (6 bases). Trimming removed 1 base at V and 1 base at J, with 13 bases between. In germline, CDR1 is SGHDN, CDR2 FVKESK. This CDR3 has 16 residues. The CDR3 sequence: CASSQGGPRPNTEAFF. The CDR3 bases are TGTGCCAGCAGCCAAGGGGGGCCCAGACCGAACACTGAAGCTTTCTTT.

This clone was observed many times. The J gene is TRBJ2-1, the V gene TRBV4-1; 11 bases line up with TRBD2. This CDR3 is built from 22 residues. Germline V lookup: CDR1 MGHRA, CDR2 YSYEKL. Unmatched junction bases numbered 19, after V lost 2 bases and J lost 1 base. This chain's CDR3 is CASSQYGTSGIRRKPSYNEQFF. In nucleotides, the CDR3 is TGCGCCAGCAGCCAATACGGGACTAGCGGCATTAGGAGGAAGCCATCCTACAATGAGCAGTTCTTC.

The V and J genes are TRBV9 and TRBJ2-3, with D tentatively TRBD1 (5 bases). Germline V lookup: CDR1 SGDLS, CDR2 YYNGEE. Trimming pared 0 bases from V and 1 base from J, leaving 9 bases between. This CDR3 spans 15 amino acids. The CDR3 protein is CASSVVIGGTDTQYF. CDR3 in DNA: TGTGCCAGCAGCGTAGTGATAGGGGGCACAGATACGCAGTATTTT.

The chain links TRBV18 to TRBJ1-6; a weak D match, TRBD1 (6 bases). The germline gives CDR1 KGHSH, CDR2 LQKENI. This CDR3 spans 16 amino acids. Trimming pared 4 bases from V and 14 bases from J, leaving 24 bases between. The CDR3 spells CASSLNLDGTMESLHF. CDR3 nucleotide sequence: TGTGCCAGCTCACTTAATCTGGACGGGACAATGGAGTCCCTCCACTTT.

CDR3 loop: CASATRGGAFF. CDR3 bases: TGTGCCAGCGCCACCAGGGGTGGAGCTTTCTTT. The chain is built from TRBV12-3 or TRBV12-4 and TRBJ1-1, with D possibly matching TRBD1 (6 bases). The CDR3 sequence is 11 residues long. Between the trimmed V and J ends, which lost 8 bases and 10 bases, there was a span of 14 bases.

The J gene is TRBJ1-6, the V gene TRBV2; TRBD1 matches at 8 bases. There are 16 residues in the CDR3. The germline CDR1 and CDR2 sequences are SNHLY and FYNNEI. J was trimmed by 6 bases and V by 3 bases; bases with no gene match: 7. The DNA for the CDR3 is TGTGCCAGCAGTGACGACAGGGGAAGAGGTAATTCACCCCTCCACTTT. It specifies CASSDDRGRGNSPLHF.

Concerning this clone: This CDR3 is also generated by other DNA sequences in the sample. The V and J genes are TRBV28 and TRBJ1-5; 9 nucleotides agree with TRBD1. Germline V gene lookup returns CDR1 MDHEN and CDR2 SYDVKM. This CDR3 region has 15 residues. After removal of 3 bases from V and 2 bases from J, the junction contained 2 bases not matched to a gene. CDR3 loop: CASSFRDRGNQPQHF. The CDR3 coding sequence is TGTGCCAGCAGTTTCCGGGACAGGGGCAATCAGCCCCAGCATTTT.

The chain has TRBV13 and TRBJ2-5; D remains unclear. The CDR3 totals 13 residues. Germline V lookup: CDR1 PRHDT, CDR2 FYEKMQ (reference sequence). V was trimmed by 5 bases and J by 5 bases, leaving 12 bases between them. The CDR3 coding sequence is TGTGCCAGCAGCCCACAAGAGGATGAGACCCAGTACTTC. As protein: CASSPQEDETQYF. Full variable domain (remainder filled in from reference TRBV13 and TRBJ2-5): AAGVIQSPRHLIKEKRETATLKCYPIPRHDTVYWYQQGPGQDPQFLISFYEKMQSDKGSIPDRFSAQQFSDYHSELNMSSLELGDSALYFCASSPQEDETQYFGPGTRLLVL.

This chain links TRBV7-7 with TRBJ2-5, with D possibly being TRBD1 (6 bases). The V gene's germline CDR1 is SSHAT and CDR2 FNYEAQ (reference sequence). Deletions cut 3 bases from V and 5 bases from J, with 22 bases between. The CDR3 consists of 17 residues. The chain's CDR3 is CASSLVRQEPSRETQYF. CDR3 coding DNA: TGTGCCAGCAGCTTGGTCCGACAGGAGCCGTCCCGGGAGACCCAGTACTTC.

This clone was seen once. The gene calls are TRBV10-3 and TRBJ2-5; 8 nucleotides agree with TRBD2. This CDR3 has 13 amino acids. V gave up 6 bases and J gave up 3 bases; unmatched junction bases: 3. From germline, CDR1 is ENHRY and CDR2 SYGVKD. The DNA for the CDR3 is TGTGCCATCAGGGGACTAGACAAAGAGACCCAGTACTTC. This gives the protein CAIRGLDKETQYF.

The chain joins TRBV3-1 (or the pseudogene TRBV3-2) to TRBJ2-3; D might be TRBD2 (6 bases). The V gene's germline CDR1 is LGHDT and CDR2 YNNKEL (reference sequence). This CDR3 has 16 amino acids. V was clipped by 0 bases and J by 1 base, with 11 bases between them. The DNA of the CDR3 is TGTGCCAGCAGCCAAGATTATGGCGGGGGCACAGATACGCAGTATTTT. This encodes CASSQDYGGGTDTQYF.

The V call is TRBV5-6, the J call TRBJ1-4; no reliable D call. Germline CDR1 is SGHDT and CDR2 is YYEEEE. This CDR3 has 14 residues. V lost 2 bases and J 4 bases, leaving 9 bases between the germline ends. CDR3 residues: CASSFRQVNEKLFF. The CDR3 coding sequence is TGTGCCAGCAGCTTCCGACAAGTTAATGAAAAACTGTTTTTT.

This clone has only one observation. V usage is TRBV7-3 and J usage is TRBJ2-5, with 12 bases lining up with TRBD1. Germline trimming cut 4 bases from V and 5 bases from J; bases unmatched to any gene: 17. The CDR3 spans 19 residues. CDR1 and CDR2 (germline): SGHTA, FQGTGA. CDR3 DNA: TGTGCCAGCAGCTCCGGACCACCCCCGGGACAGGGGGCCGGGGAGACCCAGTACTTC. Its translation: CASSSGPPPGQGAGETQYF.